This TCR beta chain originates from a study of blood T cell repertoires in COVID-19. About the study: Collection of acute and convalescent COVID-19 samples took place in the United States, Italy and Spain. From T cells, B-cell-depleted T cells, or PBMCs came the material, which was cDNA or gDNA.

Authors' data handling: From reference gene primer amplification, estimates of nucleated cell counts were derived. Assay used: immunoSEQ multiplex PCR; TCRdb lists only in-frame clones, some missing. V, J and clone size are taken as reported in that table, and D and trimming were inferred from the DNA itself. The data show more than 150,000 clones, approximately 92% seen once. This clonotype was sampled from a woman aged 40 to 50 with acute or convalescent COVID-19. Source material: peripheral blood.

In DNA, the CDR3 is TGCGCCAGCAGCACGCCAGTACCAGGCACTGAAGCTTTCTTT. This translates into CASSTPVPGTEAFF. The J gene is TRBJ1-1, the V gene TRBV5-1; D ambiguous. Germline V gene lookup returns CDR1 SGHRS and CDR2 YFSETQ. CDR3 length: 14 amino acids. With 4 bases removed from V and 4 bases from J, the gap between germline ends came to 14 bases.